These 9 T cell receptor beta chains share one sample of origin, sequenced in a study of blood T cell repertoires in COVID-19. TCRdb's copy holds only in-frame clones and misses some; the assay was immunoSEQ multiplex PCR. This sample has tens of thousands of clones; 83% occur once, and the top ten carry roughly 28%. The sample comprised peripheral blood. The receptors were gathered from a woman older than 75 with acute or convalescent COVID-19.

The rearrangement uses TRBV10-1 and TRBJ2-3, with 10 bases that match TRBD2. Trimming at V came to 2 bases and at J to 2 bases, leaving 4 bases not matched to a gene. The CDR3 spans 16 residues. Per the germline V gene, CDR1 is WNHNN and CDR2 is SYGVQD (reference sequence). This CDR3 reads CASSEGLAAITDTQYF. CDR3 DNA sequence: TGCGCCAGCAGTGAGGGACTAGCGGCAATCACAGATACGCAGTATTTT.

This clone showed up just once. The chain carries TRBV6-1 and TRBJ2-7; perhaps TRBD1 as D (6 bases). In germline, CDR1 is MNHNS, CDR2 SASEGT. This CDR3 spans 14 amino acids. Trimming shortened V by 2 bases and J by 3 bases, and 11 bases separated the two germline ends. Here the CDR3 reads CASSEIRTVYEQYF. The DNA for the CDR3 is TGTGCCAGCAGTGAAATCAGGACAGTCTACGAGCAGTACTTC.

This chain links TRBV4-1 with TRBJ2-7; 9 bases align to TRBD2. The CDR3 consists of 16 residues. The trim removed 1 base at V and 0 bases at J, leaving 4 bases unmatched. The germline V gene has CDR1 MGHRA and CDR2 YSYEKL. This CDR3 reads CASSQASGMSSYEQYF. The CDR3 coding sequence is TGCGCCAGCAGCCAAGCTAGCGGGATGAGCTCCTACGAGCAGTACTTC.

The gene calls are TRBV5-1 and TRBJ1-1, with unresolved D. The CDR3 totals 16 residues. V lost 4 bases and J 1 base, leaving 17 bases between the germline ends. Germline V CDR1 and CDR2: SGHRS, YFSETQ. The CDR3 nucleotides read TGCGCCAGCAGCCCGGTGCGGGGTGCGGAGAACACTGAAGCTTTCTTT. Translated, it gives CASSPVRGAENTEAFF.

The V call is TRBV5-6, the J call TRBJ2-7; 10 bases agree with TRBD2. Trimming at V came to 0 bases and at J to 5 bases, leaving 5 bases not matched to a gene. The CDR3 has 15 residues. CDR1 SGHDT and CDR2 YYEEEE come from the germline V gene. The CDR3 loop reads CASSLASGRSHEQYF. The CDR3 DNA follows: TGTGCCAGCAGCTTGGCTAGCGGGAGATCCCACGAGCAGTACTTC.

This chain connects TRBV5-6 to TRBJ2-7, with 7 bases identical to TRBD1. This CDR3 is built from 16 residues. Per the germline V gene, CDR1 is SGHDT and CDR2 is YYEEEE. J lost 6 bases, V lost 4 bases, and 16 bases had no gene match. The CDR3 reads CASSPRPGQTFSEQYF. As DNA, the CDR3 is TGTGCCAGCAGCCCACGACCGGGACAGACCTTTTCCGAGCAGTACTTC.

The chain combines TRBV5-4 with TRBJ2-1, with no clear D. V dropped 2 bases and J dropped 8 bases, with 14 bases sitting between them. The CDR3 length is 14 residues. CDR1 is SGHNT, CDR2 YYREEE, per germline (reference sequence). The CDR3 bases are TGTGCCAGCAGCTTTTCAAGCAGCGCAGATGAGCAGTTCTTC. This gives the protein CASSFSSSADEQFF.

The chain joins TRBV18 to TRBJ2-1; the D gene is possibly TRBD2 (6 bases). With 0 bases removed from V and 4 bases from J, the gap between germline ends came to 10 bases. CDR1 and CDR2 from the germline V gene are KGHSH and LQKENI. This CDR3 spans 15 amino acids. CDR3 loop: CASSPPGGPYNEQFF. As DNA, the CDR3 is TGTGCCAGCTCACCACCGGGGGGTCCTTACAATGAGCAGTTCTTC.

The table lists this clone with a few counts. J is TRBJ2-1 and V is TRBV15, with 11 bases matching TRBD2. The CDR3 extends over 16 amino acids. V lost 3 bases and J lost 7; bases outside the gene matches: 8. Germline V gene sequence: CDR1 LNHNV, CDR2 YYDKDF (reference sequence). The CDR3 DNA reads TGTGCCACCAGCAGTCGACTAGCGGGACGCGGGAATGAGCAGTTCTTC. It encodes CATSSRLAGRGNEQFF.